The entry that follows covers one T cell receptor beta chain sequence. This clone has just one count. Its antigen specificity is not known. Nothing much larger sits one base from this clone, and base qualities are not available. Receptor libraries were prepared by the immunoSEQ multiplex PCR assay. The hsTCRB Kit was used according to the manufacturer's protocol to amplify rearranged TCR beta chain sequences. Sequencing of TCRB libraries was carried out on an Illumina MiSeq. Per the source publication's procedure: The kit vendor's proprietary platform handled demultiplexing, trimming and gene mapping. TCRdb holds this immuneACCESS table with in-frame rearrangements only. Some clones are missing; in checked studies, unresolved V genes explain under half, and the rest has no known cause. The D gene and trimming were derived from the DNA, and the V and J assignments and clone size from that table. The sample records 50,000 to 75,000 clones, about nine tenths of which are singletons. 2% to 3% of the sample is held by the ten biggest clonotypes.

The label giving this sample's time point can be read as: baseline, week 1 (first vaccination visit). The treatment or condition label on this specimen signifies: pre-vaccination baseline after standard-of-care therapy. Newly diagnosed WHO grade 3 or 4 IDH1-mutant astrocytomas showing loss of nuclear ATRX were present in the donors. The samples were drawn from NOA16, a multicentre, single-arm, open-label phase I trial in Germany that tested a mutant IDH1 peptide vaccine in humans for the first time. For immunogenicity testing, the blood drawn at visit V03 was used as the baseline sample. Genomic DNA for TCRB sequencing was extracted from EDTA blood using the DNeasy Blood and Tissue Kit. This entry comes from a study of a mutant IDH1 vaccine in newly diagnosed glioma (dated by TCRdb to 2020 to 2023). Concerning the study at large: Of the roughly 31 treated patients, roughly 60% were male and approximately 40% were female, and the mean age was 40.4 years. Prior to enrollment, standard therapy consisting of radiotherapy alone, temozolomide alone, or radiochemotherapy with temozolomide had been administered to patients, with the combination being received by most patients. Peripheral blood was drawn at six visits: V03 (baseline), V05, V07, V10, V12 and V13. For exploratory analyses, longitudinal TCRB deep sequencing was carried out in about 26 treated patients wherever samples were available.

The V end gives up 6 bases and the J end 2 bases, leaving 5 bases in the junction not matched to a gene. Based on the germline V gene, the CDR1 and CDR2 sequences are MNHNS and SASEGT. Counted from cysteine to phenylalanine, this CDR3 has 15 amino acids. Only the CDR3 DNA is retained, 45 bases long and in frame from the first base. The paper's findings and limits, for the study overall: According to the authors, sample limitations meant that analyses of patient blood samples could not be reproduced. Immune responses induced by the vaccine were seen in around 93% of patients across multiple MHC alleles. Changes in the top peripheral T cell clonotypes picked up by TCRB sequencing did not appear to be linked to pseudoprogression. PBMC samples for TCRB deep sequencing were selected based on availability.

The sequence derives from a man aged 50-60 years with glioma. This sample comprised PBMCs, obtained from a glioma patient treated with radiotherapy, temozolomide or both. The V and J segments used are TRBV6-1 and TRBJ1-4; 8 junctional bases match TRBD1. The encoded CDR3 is CASRTGVRTNEKLFF. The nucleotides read TGTGCCAGCAGGACAGGGGTCCGCACTAATGAAAAACTGTTTTTT.